The clone carrying this T cell receptor beta chain was observed a handful of times. Its antigen is unidentified. This record comes from a study of T cells in Graves' hyperthyroidism and ophthalmopathy. Study-wide findings and caveats: Ophthalmopathy was separated from stable hyperthyroidism by a 13 V-J model.

Amplification yielded TCR beta CDR3 regions, with RNA transcripts as the source. TCR CDR3 regions were first amplified by RT-PCR with HTBI primers. TCRdb fed the multiplex PCR reads into MiXCR, producing one record per CDR3 protein. The sample records under 350,000 distinct CDR3 sequences, 12% to 15% being singletons. The junction had 6 bases not matched to a gene; V was cut back by 10 bases and J by 5 bases. This CDR3 is 13 amino acids long. CDR1 and CDR2 from the germline V gene are ENHRY and SYGVKD. Input material: blood. This sequence originates from a woman aged 35 to 49 with Graves' hyperthyroidism. V and J are TRBV10-3 and TRBJ1-5; 9 positions match TRBD1. The CDR3 reads CASWTGEYQPQHF. DNA for the CDR3: TGTGCCAGCTGGACAGGGGAGTATCAGCCCCAGCATTTT.